A selection of T cell receptor beta chains follows, all from one sample in a study of T cells after posttransplantation cyclophosphamide. Profiling relied on immunoSEQ multiplex PCR, and the TCRdb table lists in-frame clones only, not all of them. The table shows under 3,500 clones, with roughly two thirds occurring only once. Material for sequencing was memory CD8+ T cells sorted from blood. The receptors originated from a woman in her 30s in good health and a related stem cell transplant donor. Each CDR3 is given with its conserved first and last residue. The order of the fields is clone size, V gene, D gene, J gene, CDR3 DNA, CDR3 protein. The D gene is left open where the match is weak. The listing skips clone size in some rows; elsewhere it reads once, few, many or a size class.

-	TRBV7-9	-	TRBJ1-2	TGTGCCAGCAGCTTCGCGACAGAGCCTAACTATGGCTACACCTTC	CASSFATEPNYGYTF
-	TRBV12-5	TRBD2	TRBJ2-5	TGTGCTAGTGGCCCGGGGGGGCGAGAGACCCAGTACTTC	CASGPGGRETQYF
-	TRBV29-1	-	TRBJ2-7	TGCAGCGTTCTGAGGGGGAACTCCTACGAGCAGTACTTC	CSVLRGNSYEQYF
-	TRBV4-2	TRBD2	TRBJ2-1	TGTGCCAGCAGCCAAGAAGCGGGGGGCTACAATGAGCAGTTCTTC	CASSQEAGGYNEQFF
-	TRBV4-3	TRBD1	TRBJ2-7	TGCGCCAGCAGCCTCCACCGGGACAGCGGCTCCTACGAGCAGTACTTC	CASSLHRDSGSYEQYF
-	TRBV4-1	-	TRBJ2-3	TGCGCCAGCAGCCAAGATCTGGGGCCAGATACGCAGTATTTT	CASSQDLGPDTQYF
-	TRBV25-1	TRBD1	TRBJ2-2	TGTGCCAGCAGTGAAGGGGACAGGGACACCGGGGAGCTGTTTTTT	CASSEGDRDTGELFF
-	TRBV4-3	TRBD2	TRBJ2-1	TGCGCCAGCAGCCAAGATGGTAGCGGGGGGTACAATGAGCAGTTCTTC	CASSQDGSGGYNEQFF
-	TRBV18	-	TRBJ1-1	TGTGCCAGCTCAGACGGGTGGAACACTGAAGCTTTCTTT	CASSDGWNTEAFF
-	TRBV5-1	TRBD2	TRBJ2-1	TGCGCCAGCAGCTTGAGCCCCCTAGCGGGGCCTTACAATGAGCAGTTCTTC	CASSLSPLAGPYNEQFF
-	TRBV6-5	-	TRBJ1-4	TGTGCCAGCAGTTCACAGTTCCTTAATGAAAAACTGTTTTTT	CASSSQFLNEKLFF
-	TRBV19	TRBD1	TRBJ1-2	TGTGCCAGTTTTGGACAGGGCGGGGGCTACGGCTACACCTTC	CASFGQGGGYGYTF
once	TRBV7-6	-	TRBJ2-2	TGTGCCAGCAGCTTAGCCCAAACGGGTTTTGCGAACACCGGGGAGCTGTTTTTT	CASSLAQTGFANTGELFF
-	TRBV5-1	-	TRBJ2-7	TGCGCCAGCAGCTTGGCCAGCGGCCCCCCCTACGAGCAGTACTTC	CASSLASGPPYEQYF
-	TRBV6-4	TRBD2	TRBJ2-2	TGTGCCAGCAGTCTTACTAGCGGAAACACCGGGGAGCTGTTTTTT	CASSLTSGNTGELFF
-	TRBV4-3	TRBD2	TRBJ2-3	TGCGCCAGCAGCCAAGGTGGGGGGGATCCCACAGATACGCAGTATTTT	CASSQGGGDPTDTQYF
-	TRBV11-2	-	TRBJ1-1	TGTGCCAGCAGCTTAGGGGCAGACAGAGTCGCGGAAGCTTTCTTT	CASSLGADRVAEAFF
-	TRBV7-2	TRBD1	TRBJ2-3	TGTGCCAGCAGCGAGGGACAGGGGGTTCGTACAGATACGCAGTATTTT	CASSEGQGVRTDTQYF
-	TRBV6-4	-	TRBJ2-1	TGTGCCAGCAGTGAAACAGGCGAGTACAATGAGCAGTTCTTC	CASSETGEYNEQFF
-	TRBV10-3	-	TRBJ2-7	TGTGCCATCAGTGGAGATGGCGGGGTCCACTCCTACGAGCAGTACTTC	CAISGDGGVHSYEQYF
-	TRBV15	TRBD1	TRBJ2-7	TGTGCCACCAGCAGAGACTTCGAGACAGGGGGATCCTACGAGCAGTACTTC	CATSRDFETGGSYEQYF
-	TRBV6-5	-	TRBJ2-1	TGTGCCAGTGGGAGTTCTTCCTACAATGAGCAGTTCTTC	CASGSSSYNEQFF
-	TRBV4-3	TRBD2	TRBJ2-1	TGCGCCAGCAGCCAAGATGGTGTAGCGGGGGTGAATGAGCAGTTCTTC	CASSQDGVAGVNEQFF
few	TRBV28	-	TRBJ2-3	TGTGCCAGCAGTTCGGAGGGACTTCTGAGCACAGATACGCAGTATTTT	CASSSEGLLSTDTQYF
-	TRBV4-3	TRBD2	TRBJ2-2	TGCGCCAGCAGCCAAGAGGGAGCGGGGGGGCGAACCGGGGAGCTGTTTTTT	CASSQEGAGGRTGELFF
-	TRBV28	-	TRBJ2-2	TGTGCCAGCAGTTTATACGGCGGGGAGCTGTTTTTT	CASSLYGGELFF
-	TRBV6-6	TRBD1	TRBJ2-7	TGTGCCAGCAGGGGCCCTCGGGACAGTGGTTATTACGAGCAGTACTTC	CASRGPRDSGYYEQYF
-	TRBV7-3	TRBD2	TRBJ2-7	TGTGCCAGCAGCACTACTAGCGGGGGGGCACCCGAGCAGTACTTC	CASSTTSGGAPEQYF
few	TRBV7-9	-	TRBJ1-4	TGTGCCAGCAGCACCGACAGCGCCGCAACTAATGAAAAACTGTTTTTT	CASSTDSAATNEKLFF
-	TRBV6-6	-	TRBJ1-2	TGTGCCAGCAGTTACGGCGATACAACAGATAACTATGGCTACACCTTC	CASSYGDTTDNYGYTF
-	TRBV6-4	TRBD1	TRBJ2-1	TGTGCCAGCAGTGCCGGGACAGGTTACAATGAGCAGTTCTTC	CASSAGTGYNEQFF
few	TRBV6-5	TRBD1	TRBJ2-5	TGTGCCAGCAGACAGGGACAGCAAGAGACCCAGTACTTC	CASRQGQQETQYF
few	TRBV29-1	-	TRBJ1-6	TGCAGCGTTCCCACAGAGCAAGAAATGAGCTCCTATAATTCACCCCTCCACTTT	CSVPTEQEMSSYNSPLHF
-	TRBV10-3	-	TRBJ2-7	TGTGCCATCAGCCAGGTCGAAGCCCCCTACGAGCAGTACTTC	CAISQVEAPYEQYF
-	TRBV28	TRBD1	TRBJ1-3	TGTGCCAACAGTTCGGCGGGACAGGGTTATGGAAACACCATATATTTT	CANSSAGQGYGNTIYF
-	TRBV19	-	TRBJ2-1	TGTGCCACCTCAGGGGGAGGCGACGTAAATGAGCAGTTCTTC	CATSGGGDVNEQFF
once	TRBV27	TRBD1	TRBJ2-7	TGTGCCAGCAGCTCCTTATTAGGGGGCCGGGAGCAGTACTTC	CASSSLLGGREQYF
once	TRBV4-3	TRBD1	TRBJ2-1	TGCGCCAGCACCCCCTTGGGTCCGGGACAGGGGGCGAATGAGCAGTTCTTC	CASTPLGPGQGANEQFF
once	TRBV23-1	TRBD1	TRBJ2-7	TGCGCCAGCAGTCCACGACAGGGCCCCCTCTCCTACGAGCAGTACTTC	CASSPRQGPLSYEQYF
medium-sized	TRBV4-1	-	TRBJ2-3	TGCGCCAGCAGCCTTCACGGCGGGGGCACAGATACGCAGTATTTT	CASSLHGGGTDTQYF
few	TRBV4-2	TRBD1	TRBJ2-7	TGTGCCAGCAGCCAAGGGGGACAGTCCTACGAGCAGTACTTC	CASSQGGQSYEQYF
-	TRBV2	-	TRBJ1-5	TGTGCCAGCAGAGATCTCGCGGATCAGCCCCAGCATTTT	CASRDLADQPQHF
medium-sized	TRBV10-3	-	TRBJ2-7	TGTGCCATCAGCGACAGCTCCTACGAGCAGTACTTC	CAISDSSYEQYF
few	TRBV6-6	-	TRBJ2-7	TGTGCCAGCAGTTACTCCGCAGGGAGGTCCTACGAGCAGTACTTC	CASSYSAGRSYEQYF
once	TRBV23-1	TRBD1	TRBJ2-7	TGCGCCAGCAGTCAGACAGGGAGCTCCTACGAGCAGTACTTC	CASSQTGSSYEQYF
-	TRBV4-3	-	TRBJ1-6	TGCGCCAGCAGCCAAGATCAGGTTTATAATTCCCCCCTCCACTTT	CASSQDQVYNSPLHF
-	TRBV7-9	TRBD1	TRBJ1-2	TGTGCCAGCAGCTTAGTTTACCGGGACAGCCTCAACGCTAACTATGGCTACACCTTC	CASSLVYRDSLNANYGYTF
-	TRBV29-1	-	TRBJ1-1	TGCAGCGCGGACAGTGAAGCTTTCTTT	CSADSEAFF
-	TRBV7-7	-	TRBJ2-6	TGTGCCAGCAGCTTGAACAATAAAGTGCCACAAAGTCGGGCCAACGTCCTGACTTTC	CASSLNNKVPQSRANVLTF
-	TRBV6-1	TRBD1	TRBJ2-2	TGTGCCAGCGGGACAGGGGATGGTCCCGGGGAGCTGTTTTTT	CASGTGDGPGELFF
-	TRBV9	TRBD1	TRBJ1-1	TGTGCCAGCAGCGTTTTACAGGGGAGCGTCACTGAAGCTTTCTTT	CASSVLQGSVTEAFF
-	TRBV7-3	TRBD1	TRBJ1-6	TGTGCCAGCAGCTTCATGGACTGGACAGGGGGTAATTCACCCCTCCACTTT	CASSFMDWTGGNSPLHF
-	TRBV7-9	-	TRBJ1-3	TGTGCCAGCAGCTTATACAGCAACACCATATATTTT	CASSLYSNTIYF
few	TRBV28	-	TRBJ2-3	TGTGCCAGCACCCCGGAAGAGGGTTTAGTTTTGTCAGATACGCAGTATTTT	CASTPEEGLVLSDTQYF
-	TRBV5-1	-	TRBJ1-3	TGCGCCAGCAGCTTGGACAGTTTAGACTCTGGAAACACCATATATTTT	CASSLDSLDSGNTIYF
-	TRBV5-1	TRBD1	TRBJ1-4	TGCGCCAGCAGCTTGTTGCCGGGACAGGGGGCCTCTAATGAAAAACTGTTTTTT	CASSLLPGQGASNEKLFF
-	TRBV4-3	TRBD2	TRBJ2-4	TGCGCCAGCAGCCAACTTAGCGGGGGTGGAAACATTCAGTACTTC	CASSQLSGGGNIQYF
-	TRBV6-5	-	TRBJ2-1	TGTGCCAGCAGTCTCTACAATGAGCAGTTCTTC	CASSLYNEQFF